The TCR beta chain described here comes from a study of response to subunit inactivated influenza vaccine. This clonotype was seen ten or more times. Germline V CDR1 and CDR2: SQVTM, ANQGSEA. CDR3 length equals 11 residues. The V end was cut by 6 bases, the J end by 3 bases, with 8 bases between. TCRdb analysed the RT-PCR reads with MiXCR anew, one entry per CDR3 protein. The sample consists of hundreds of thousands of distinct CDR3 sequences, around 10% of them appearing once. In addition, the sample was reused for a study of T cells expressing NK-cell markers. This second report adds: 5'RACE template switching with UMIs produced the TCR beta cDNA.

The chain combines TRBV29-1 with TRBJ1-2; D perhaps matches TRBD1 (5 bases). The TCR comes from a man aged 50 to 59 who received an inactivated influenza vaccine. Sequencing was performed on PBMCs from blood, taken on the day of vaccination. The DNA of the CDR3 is TGCAGCGTCGGGGGGGACTATGGCTACACCTTC. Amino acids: CSVGGDYGYTF.